This T cell receptor (beta chain) was sequenced in a study of blood T cell repertoires in COVID-19. Overall study: Italy, Spain and the United States were the sources of the convalescent and acute COVID-19 samples. T cells, B-cell-depleted T cells, or PBMCs provided the cDNA or gDNA that served as material.

The CDR3 contains 16 residues. CDR1 and CDR2 from the germline V gene are MNHEY and SMNVEV (reference sequence). V gave up 8 bases and J gave up 7 bases; unmatched junction bases: 15. Methods used by the authors: Reference gene primers were amplified, and this amplification served to estimate nucleated cell counts. The protocol was immunoSEQ multiplex PCR, while the TCRdb copy is restricted to in-frame clones and leaves out a portion. V and J calls and clone size are those listed in that table; D and trimming were worked out from the DNA. The sample includes roughly 250,000 clones, around 85% of them seen just once.

This clonotype was obtained from a woman between 35 and 50 years old with acute COVID-19. The sample comprised PBMCs or T cells enriched from blood (not recorded which). The chain is built from TRBV27 and TRBJ2-1; TRBD2 aligns across 9 bases. CDR3 residues: CASGTPGGAGGNEQFF. CDR3 DNA sequence: TGTGCCAGCGGAACCCCTGGAGGAGCGGGAGGTAATGAGCAGTTCTTC.